The subject of this entry is one TCR beta chain. Authors' analysis steps: Amplified reference gene primers provided the basis for estimating nucleated cell counts. The repertoire was sequenced with immunoSEQ multiplex PCR; TCRdb's copy has only in-frame clones and lacks some. V, J and clone size are taken as reported in that table, and D and trimming were inferred from the DNA itself. The repertoire holds fewer than 250,000 clones, around nine tenths seen once, with around 6% in the top ten. These data are taken from a study of blood T cell repertoires in COVID-19. Study details: COVID-19 samples, acute and convalescent, were from the United States, Italy and Spain. The analysed material was cDNA or gDNA that came from T cells, B-cell-depleted T cells, or PBMCs.

The J segment lost 0 bases and the V segment lost 5 bases, leaving 4 bases of the junction unmatched. The CDR3 is made up of 16 amino acids. Germline V gives CDR1 MRHNA, CDR2 SNTAGT. The sample was peripheral blood. The clonotype originates from a man aged 55 to 70 who had recovered from COVID-19. The rearrangement joins TRBV6-4 to TRBJ2-1; TRBD2 agrees at 10 bases. The CDR3 region has the DNA TGTGCCAGCAGTAAATCTAGCGGGAGCTCCTACAATGAGCAGTTCTTC. It specifies CASSKSSGSSYNEQFF.